These 8 T cell receptor beta chains originate from one sample sequenced in a study of tumor-infiltrating lymphocytes in glioblastoma multiforme. TCR beta libraries were built from RNA through three nested multiplex PCR rounds using modified ARM-PCR. TCRdb re-called the multiplex PCR reads through MiXCR, storing one row per CDR3 protein. The profile covers about 8,400 distinct CDR3 sequences, with about 74% appearing a single time and approximately 50% taken by the ten largest. The sequenced sample consisted of brain tumor tissue. These TCRs come from a male donor with glioblastoma.

The V and J genes are TRBV20-1 and TRBJ2-1; the D gene is possibly TRBD2 (6 bases). The CDR3 consists of 16 residues. The V and J ends lost 3 bases and 7 bases respectively, with 22 bases between them. CDR1 and CDR2 (germline): DFQATT, SNEGSKA (reference sequence). Here the CDR3 DNA reads TGCAGTGCTAGTCGACCGGGACTGGAGGGGATGAATGAGCAGTTCTTC. This gives the protein CSASRPGLEGMNEQFF.

This clonotype occurred a few times. V is TRBV29-1 and J is TRBJ2-5, with 12 bases that match TRBD2. The ends lost 1 base at V and 5 bases at J; junction bases unmatched: 14. This CDR3 contains 18 residues. Germline V lookup: CDR1 SQVTM, CDR2 ANQGSEA. In nucleotides, the CDR3 is TGCAGCGTTGAAGGACTAGCGGGAGAAAGAGGGTCGTTTGAGACCCAGTACTTC. Its translation is CSVEGLAGERGSFETQYF.

This sequence joins TRBV11-2 and TRBJ2-1; D unclear. The CDR3 runs 12 residues. The germline CDR1 and CDR2 sequences are SGHAT and FQNNGV. The V end lost 5 bases, the J end lost 7 bases, and 9 bases lay between the germline ends. CDR3: CASSMPWNEQFF. In DNA, the CDR3 is TGTGCCAGCAGCATGCCGTGGAATGAGCAGTTCTTC.

The V and J genes are TRBV5-4 and TRBJ2-3; 11 nucleotides agree with TRBD1. The CDR3 is made up of 16 amino acids. J lost 2 bases, V lost 4 bases, and 6 bases had no gene match. The V gene's germline CDR1 is SGHNT and CDR2 YYREEE (reference sequence). The CDR3 DNA reads as TGTGCCAGCAGCCCGTTGGGACAGGGGGACACAGATACGCAGTATTTT. This codes for CASSPLGQGDTDTQYF.

This clonotype occurred a few times. The gene calls are TRBV12-3 or TRBV12-4 and TRBJ2-7, with a possible D match to TRBD1 (6 bases). V dropped 5 bases and J dropped 5 bases, with 7 bases sitting between them. The CDR3 has 11 amino acids. CDR3 coding DNA: TGTGCCAGCAGTCCAGGGGACGAGCAGTACTTC. Translated: CASSPGDEQYF.

Turning to this clonotype: An end of the junction does not agree with germline; a read error may underlie this. The chain couples TRBV11-1 to TRBJ2-7; 10 bases are shared with TRBD2. CDR3 length: 16 amino acids. The germline V gene has CDR1 SGHAT and CDR2 FQDESV (reference sequence). This chain's CDR3 is CASSLSAGGPAYERYF. CDR3 sequence (DNA): TGTGCCAGCAGCTTATCAGCGGGAGGGCCGGCCTACGAGCGGTACTTC.

J is TRBJ2-7 and V is TRBV4-3, with 15 bases matching TRBD2. This CDR3 is built from 20 residues. The J segment lost 3 bases and the V segment lost 0 bases, leaving 12 bases of the junction unmatched. CDR1 is LGHNA and CDR2 is YSLEER in the germline V gene. The CDR3 bases are TGCGCCAGCAGCCAAGAATTTGTGGGACTAGCGGGGGGCAATGACTACGAGCAGTACTTC. This codes for CASSQEFVGLAGGNDYEQYF.

The chain combines TRBV5-4 with TRBJ2-3; D perhaps matches TRBD1 (6 bases). The CDR3 covers 15 residues. V gave up 2 bases and J gave up 5 bases, with 15 bases separating them. Germline V gives CDR1 SGHNT, CDR2 YYREEE (reference sequence). In nucleotides, the CDR3 is TGTGCCAGCAGCTTCCAGACAGGCCCCTTAGATACGCAGTATTTT. Protein product: CASSFQTGPLDTQYF.